This is a list of T cell receptor beta chains from one sample in a study of T-cell memory formation after mild COVID-19. TCRdb reprocessed the 5' RACE reads via MiXCR and lists one record per CDR3 protein. The sample records 300,000 or so distinct CDR3 sequences, around a sixth being singletons. The sample taken for sequencing was PBMCs or a T cell subset sorted from them (not recorded which). These receptors came from a young man who had mild COVID-19 (a few samples of this study predate the infection). Cell type and time point are not known. Each CDR3 is given with its conserved first and last residue. Each record gives: V gene, D gene, J gene, clone size, CDR3 protein, CDR3 DNA. D genes are given only for firm matches. Size tells how often a clone was seen (once, few, many) or the class of an expanded clone, and some rows leave it out.

v_gene: TRBV9; d_gene: NA; j_gene: TRBJ2-6; abundance: many; CDR3aa: CASSTRTLRSGANVLTF; CDR3nt: TGTGCCAGCAGCACCAGGACCCTAAGGTCCGGGGCCAACGTCCTGACTTTC
v_gene: TRBV5-1; d_gene: NA; j_gene: TRBJ2-3; abundance: many; CDR3aa: CASSPGRAEDTQYF; CDR3nt: TGCGCCAGCAGCCCCGGCAGGGCGGAGGATACGCAGTATTTT
v_gene: TRBV29-1; d_gene: NA; j_gene: TRBJ1-2; abundance: NA; CDR3aa: CSVLLLGGYTF; CDR3nt: TGCAGCGTTCTCCTACTCGGGGGCTACACCTTC
v_gene: TRBV27; d_gene: NA; j_gene: TRBJ2-3; abundance: many; CDR3aa: CASSRLNEGETLARTDTQYF; CDR3nt: TGTGCCAGCAGTCGGCTTAATGAAGGTGAAACATTGGCTAGAACAGATACGCAGTATTTT
v_gene: TRBV5-1; d_gene: TRBD1; j_gene: TRBJ1-1; abundance: few; CDR3aa: CASAAGTGFSYTEAFF; CDR3nt: TGCGCCAGCGCCGCCGGGACAGGGTTTTCGTACACTGAAGCTTTCTTT
v_gene: TRBV6-5; d_gene: NA; j_gene: TRBJ2-5; abundance: NA; CDR3aa: CASSRASTGWQETQYF; CDR3nt: TGTGCCAGCAGCCGGGCTTCAACAGGGTGGCAAGAGACCCAGTACTTC
v_gene: TRBV27; d_gene: TRBD2; j_gene: TRBJ2-3; abundance: few; CDR3aa: CASSTSGGPGNTQYF; CDR3nt: TGTGCCAGCAGTACTAGCGGGGGCCCAGGGAATACGCAGTATTTT
v_gene: TRBV28; d_gene: NA; j_gene: TRBJ2-3; abundance: NA; CDR3aa: CATSDSGTDTQYF; CDR3nt: TGTGCCACTTCGGACTCCGGCACAGATACGCAGTATTTT
v_gene: TRBV4-2; d_gene: TRBD1; j_gene: TRBJ1-2; abundance: few; CDR3aa: CASSPDSQGGRYGYTF; CDR3nt: TGTGCCAGCAGCCCCGATAGCCAGGGGGGAAGGTATGGCTACACCTTC
v_gene: TRBV7-7; d_gene: TRBD1; j_gene: TRBJ1-4; abundance: few; CDR3aa: CASSFSPGGNEKLFF; CDR3nt: TGTGCCAGCAGCTTCTCCCCAGGGGGCAATGAAAAACTGTTTTTT
v_gene: TRBV7-6; d_gene: TRBD2; j_gene: TRBJ2-1; abundance: many; CDR3aa: CASSPDSGGNEQFF; CDR3nt: TGTGCCAGCAGCCCTGACAGCGGGGGAAATGAGCAGTTCTTC
v_gene: TRBV5-1; d_gene: NA; j_gene: TRBJ2-1; abundance: NA; CDR3aa: CASSLSSHEQFF; CDR3nt: TGCGCCAGCAGCTTGAGTAGCCATGAGCAGTTCTTC
v_gene: TRBV5-1; d_gene: TRBD2; j_gene: TRBJ2-3; abundance: NA; CDR3aa: CASSLAPSGGLDTQYF; CDR3nt: TGCGCCAGCAGCTTGGCCCCTAGCGGGGGCTTAGATACGCAGTATTTT
v_gene: TRBV9; d_gene: TRBD2; j_gene: TRBJ2-3; abundance: few; CDR3aa: CASSAGGPVSTDTQYF; CDR3nt: TGTGCCAGCAGCGCGGGGGGGCCCGTTAGCACAGATACGCAGTATTTT
v_gene: TRBV7-2; d_gene: TRBD1; j_gene: TRBJ1-5; abundance: NA; CDR3aa: CASSLGNRGHQPQHF; CDR3nt: TGTGCCAGCAGCTTGGGTAACAGGGGTCATCAGCCCCAGCATTTT
v_gene: TRBV20-1; d_gene: TRBD2; j_gene: TRBJ2-3; abundance: few; CDR3aa: CSASWTSGATDTQYF; CDR3nt: TGCAGTGCTTCTTGGACTAGCGGGGCGACAGATACGCAGTATTTT
v_gene: TRBV5-1; d_gene: NA; j_gene: TRBJ1-1; abundance: few; CDR3aa: CASSLEKVSGTEAFF; CDR3nt: TGCGCCAGCAGCTTGGAGAAGGTTTCCGGCACTGAAGCTTTCTTT
v_gene: TRBV6-2/TRBV6-3; d_gene: TRBD2; j_gene: TRBJ2-1; abundance: NA; CDR3aa: CASSWGGPSYNEQFF; CDR3nt: TGTGCCAGCAGTTGGGGGGGTCCCTCCTACAATGAGCAGTTCTTC
v_gene: TRBV7-2; d_gene: NA; j_gene: TRBJ2-1; abundance: many; CDR3aa: CASSSRFSGSYNEQFF; CDR3nt: TGTGCCAGCAGCTCACGTTTTTCGGGATCCTACAATGAGCAGTTCTTC
v_gene: TRBV6-6; d_gene: NA; j_gene: TRBJ1-4; abundance: few; CDR3aa: CASSYVILLEKLFF; CDR3nt: TGTGCCAGCAGTTACGTAATCCTCCTGGAAAAACTGTTTTTT
v_gene: TRBV9; d_gene: TRBD2; j_gene: TRBJ2-5; abundance: few; CDR3aa: CASSVAASGAQETQYF; CDR3nt: TGTGCCAGCAGCGTAGCTGCTAGCGGGGCACAAGAGACCCAGTACTTC
v_gene: TRBV5-1; d_gene: TRBD1; j_gene: TRBJ1-5; abundance: few; CDR3aa: CASSWGTGEGQPQHF; CDR3nt: TGCGCCAGCAGCTGGGGGACAGGGGAAGGGCAGCCCCAGCATTTT
v_gene: TRBV2; d_gene: NA; j_gene: TRBJ1-2; abundance: few; CDR3aa: CASSGTANYGYTF; CDR3nt: TGTGCCAGCAGTGGGACAGCTAACTATGGCTACACCTTC
v_gene: TRBV6-2/TRBV6-3; d_gene: NA; j_gene: TRBJ2-3; abundance: NA; CDR3aa: CASSRTEAYTQYF; CDR3nt: TGTGCCAGCTCTCGGACGGAGGCCTATACGCAGTATTTT
v_gene: TRBV7-2; d_gene: NA; j_gene: TRBJ2-5; abundance: few; CDR3aa: CASSSYETQYF; CDR3nt: TGTGCCAGCAGCTCTTACGAGACCCAGTACTTC
v_gene: TRBV5-1; d_gene: NA; j_gene: TRBJ2-5; abundance: NA; CDR3aa: CASSLVGTQETQYF; CDR3nt: TGCGCCAGCAGCTTGGTTGGGACCCAAGAGACCCAGTACTTC
v_gene: TRBV9; d_gene: NA; j_gene: TRBJ1-1; abundance: few; CDR3aa: CASSVGWTPTEAFF; CDR3nt: TGTGCCAGCAGCGTAGGCTGGACCCCCACTGAAGCTTTCTTT
v_gene: TRBV7-2; d_gene: TRBD1; j_gene: TRBJ1-2; abundance: few; CDR3aa: CASTHSGTGRNYGYTF; CDR3nt: TGTGCCAGCACCCACTCGGGGACAGGTCGTAACTATGGCTACACCTTC
v_gene: TRBV5-4; d_gene: TRBD1; j_gene: TRBJ1-2; abundance: few; CDR3aa: CASSLQGTGNYGYTF; CDR3nt: TGTGCCAGCAGCCTACAGGGGACGGGAAACTATGGCTACACCTTC
v_gene: TRBV20-1; d_gene: TRBD2; j_gene: TRBJ2-3; abundance: few; CDR3aa: CSAKRGGTDTQYF; CDR3nt: TGCAGTGCTAAACGGGGGGGCACAGATACGCAGTATTTT
v_gene: TRBV20-1; d_gene: TRBD2; j_gene: TRBJ2-5; abundance: NA; CDR3aa: CSASGGLAGQETQYF; CDR3nt: TGCAGTGCTAGTGGGGGACTAGCGGGCCAAGAGACCCAGTACTTC
v_gene: TRBV6-2/TRBV6-3; d_gene: NA; j_gene: TRBJ2-7; abundance: NA; CDR3aa: CASSYDSAGSYEQYF; CDR3nt: TGTGCCAGCAGTTACGATTCGGCAGGGTCCTACGAGCAGTACTTC
v_gene: TRBV24-1; d_gene: TRBD1; j_gene: TRBJ2-3; abundance: NA; CDR3aa: CATGTGAFSTDTQYF; CDR3nt: TGTGCCACCGGAACAGGGGCCTTTAGCACAGATACGCAGTATTTT
v_gene: TRBV4-1; d_gene: NA; j_gene: TRBJ1-5; abundance: NA; CDR3aa: CASSQRLNNQPQHF; CDR3nt: TGCGCCAGCAGCCAACGACTGAACAATCAGCCCCAGCATTTT
v_gene: TRBV29-1; d_gene: NA; j_gene: TRBJ1-3; abundance: few; CDR3aa: CSVVPYSGNTIYF; CDR3nt: TGCAGCGTTGTACCCTACTCTGGAAACACCATATATTTT
v_gene: TRBV5-1; d_gene: NA; j_gene: TRBJ2-3; abundance: many; CDR3aa: CASSSTGLGPDTQYF; CDR3nt: TGCGCCAGCAGCTCGACAGGCCTGGGGCCAGATACGCAGTATTTT